Presented here are 14 T cell receptor beta chains from one specimen sequenced in a study of shared clonotypes between healthy human individuals. Assay: immunoSEQ multiplex PCR; the TCRdb copy retains only in-frame clones and omits some. The sample consists of over 850,000 clones, around 82% of them appearing once. The source material was memory CD4+ T cells from PBMCs. Subset denoted: CD45RA-negative fraction. Source of these receptors: a man in his late teens or twenties in good health. Some clones in this sample may be carry-over from other donors' samples.

For this clone: Other DNA variants within this sample encode the same CDR3. The V call is TRBV10-2, the J call TRBJ2-5; possible D gene TRBD2, 5 bases. The germline V gene encodes CDR1 WSHSY and CDR2 SAAADI. Trimming left V 4 bases short and J 4 bases short, with 7 bases between. CDR3 size: 12 residues. CDR3 DNA sequence: TGCGCCAGCAGTGTGGCGGGAGAGACCCAGTACTTC. It yields the protein CASSVAGETQYF.

The chain carries TRBV27 and TRBJ2-3; 8 nucleotides match TRBD1. Per germline, CDR1 MNHEY and CDR2 SMNVEV (reference sequence). V gave up 4 bases and J gave up 8 bases; unmatched junction bases: 11. The CDR3 runs to 15 residues. The CDR3 sequence is CASSSQGASSGTQYF. CDR3 DNA: TGTGCCAGCAGTTCGCAGGGGGCCTCCAGCGGTACGCAGTATTTT.

This clone has just one count. The same CDR3 also results from other DNA sequences found in this sample. The rearrangement uses TRBV20-1 and TRBJ2-7, with D possibly TRBD2 on 6 matching bases. Trimming took 3 bases from V and 3 from J, leaving 6 bases between them. In germline, CDR1 is DFQATT, CDR2 SNEGSKA (reference sequence). The CDR3 is 11 residues long. CDR3 loop: CSASSGYEQYF. The CDR3 nucleotides read TGCAGTGCTAGTAGCGGCTACGAGCAGTACTTC.

V and J are TRBV11-2 and TRBJ2-7; D may match TRBD1 or TRBD2 (6 bases each). Germline loops: CDR1 SGHAT, CDR2 FQNNGV. V shed 4 bases and J shed 5 bases, with 18 bases lying between them. CDR3 length: 15 residues. CDR3 loop: CASSSWGRGPHEQYF. The DNA for the CDR3 is TGTGCCAGCAGCTCATGGGGTCGGGGGCCCCACGAGCAGTACTTC.

This chain joins TRBV5-5 and TRBJ2-4, with D tentatively TRBD1 or TRBD2 (5 bases each). The V end was cut by 3 bases, the J end by 7 bases, with 14 bases between. The CDR3 totals 14 residues. The germline V gene has CDR1 SGHKS and CDR2 YYEKEE (reference sequence). CDR3 sequence reads: CASSWLVEGNIQYF. CDR3 sequence (DNA): TGTGCCAGCAGCTGGCTAGTAGAGGGGAACATTCAGTACTTC. Using reference TRBV5-5 and TRBJ2-4 for the parts outside the CDR3, the full variable domain is DAGVTQSPTHLIKTRGQQVTLRCSPISGHKSVSWYQQVLGQGPQFIFQYYEKEERGRGNFPDRFSARQFPNYSSELNVNALLLGDSALYLCASSWLVEGNIQYFGAGTRLSVL.

V and J are TRBV4-3 and TRBJ2-1; maybe TRBD1 (5 bases). Deletions cut 4 bases from V and 2 bases from J, with 12 bases between. This CDR3 has 15 residues. In germline, CDR1 is LGHNA, CDR2 YSLEER. The CDR3 sequence: CASSPSTVPYNEQFF. The CDR3 bases are TGCGCCAGCAGCCCGTCGACAGTCCCCTACAATGAGCAGTTCTTC.

The chain carries TRBV29-1 and TRBJ2-7; 7 bases fit TRBD1. The CDR3 runs 12 residues. Looked up from germline, CDR1 is SQVTM and CDR2 is ANQGSEA. Germline trimming cut 7 bases from V and 2 bases from J; bases unmatched to any gene: 5. DNA for the CDR3: TGCAGCGGCCAGGGACAGACCTACGAGCAGTACTTC. It specifies CSGQGQTYEQYF.

A word on this clone: Given a far larger clone just one base away, this is likely a sequencing read error. This sample also contains other DNA sequences that code for the same CDR3. This chain links TRBV7-3 with TRBJ1-1; the D gene is possibly TRBD1 (5 bases). CDR1 and CDR2 (germline): SGHTA, FQGTGA. Trimming pared 1 base from V and 3 bases from J, leaving 6 bases between. The CDR3 is 13 amino acids. The CDR3 protein is CASSLSRDTEAFF. In nucleotides, the CDR3 is TGTGCCAGCAGCTTAAGCAGGGACACTGAAGCTTTCTTT.

This clone was detected once. The chain recombines TRBV15 with TRBJ1-4; D possibly corresponds to TRBD1 (5 bases). This CDR3 has 13 amino acids. V dropped 6 bases and J dropped 8 bases, with 13 bases sitting between them. Germline V lookup: CDR1 LNHNV, CDR2 YYDKDF (reference sequence). CDR3 in amino acids: CATRKGMGEKLFF. Written as DNA, the CDR3 is TGTGCCACCAGGAAGGGGATGGGGGAAAAACTGTTTTTT.

The CDR3 loop reads CASPRYPSSYNEQFF. CDR3 nucleotides: TGTGCCAGCCCTCGCTACCCGAGCTCCTACAATGAGCAGTTCTTC. V usage is TRBV21-1 and J usage is TRBJ2-1; TRBD2, as called in the table, went unchecked against the DNA. TRBV21-1 constitutes a pseudogene. The CDR3 totals 15 residues.

V gene TRBV30 combines with J gene TRBJ1-1; a weak D match, TRBD1 (5 bases). Germline CDR1 GTSNPN, CDR2 SVGIG (reference sequence). The CDR3 spans 14 residues. V shed 1 base and J shed 4 bases, with 13 bases lying between them. The CDR3 bases are TGTGCCTGGAGTGCCGCTGGGGGGGGCACTGAAGCTTTCTTT. Translating gives CAWSAAGGGTEAFF.

This chain joins TRBV7-3 and TRBJ2-1; TRBD2 aligns across 10 bases. In germline, CDR1 is SGHTA, CDR2 FQGTGA. The junction had 5 bases not matched to a gene; V was cut back by 1 base and J by 8 bases. The CDR3 has 15 residues. The CDR3 DNA sequence: TGTGCCAGCAGCTTAAATCCTAGCGGGAGCCATGAGCAGTTCTTC. The encoded protein is CASSLNPSGSHEQFF.

V is TRBV10-3 and J is TRBJ2-7, with TRBD1 matching 7 bases. Germline CDR1 is ENHRY and CDR2 is SYGVKD. Trimming cost V 7 bases and J 3 bases; bases outside gene matches: 6. The length of the CDR3 is 13 residues. CDR3 sequence (DNA): TGTGCCATCACCCGGGACAGCAACTACGAGCAGTACTTC. Translating gives CAITRDSNYEQYF.

In this sample, this clone turned up many times. V and J are TRBV5-1 and TRBJ2-7, with 8 nucleotides matching TRBD2. The length of the CDR3 is 16 residues. J gave up 6 bases and V 0 bases, and 11 bases lay outside the gene matches. Per the germline V gene, CDR1 is SGHRS and CDR2 is YFSETQ. Here the CDR3 reads CASSLAPSGRSREQYF. CDR3 sequence (DNA): TGCGCCAGCAGCTTGGCCCCCAGCGGGAGATCCCGCGAGCAGTACTTC. Full variable domain (remainder filled in from reference TRBV5-1 and TRBJ2-7): KAGVTQTPRYLIKTRGQQVTLSCSPISGHRSVSWYQQTPGQGLQFLFEYFSETQRNKGNFPGRFSGRQFSNSRSEMNVSTLELGDSALYLCASSLAPSGRSREQYFGPGTRLTVT.